This T cell receptor beta chain was recorded in a study of cytomegalovirus exposure and HLA in healthy donors. Findings and caveats of the study: For cytomegalovirus status, the classifier reportedly gave diagnoses with high specificity and sensitivity.

CDR1 is SQVTM and CDR2 is ANQGSEA in the germline V gene. The CDR3 spans 15 residues. The V gene end was trimmed by 3 bases and the J gene end by 1 base; junction bases not matched to a gene: 6. Comment on this clone: Antigen: not known.

Using immunoSEQ multiplex PCR, the repertoire was profiled, and TCRdb retains in-frame clones only, with some absent. The table records about 65,000 clones, approximately 90% of them present only once. This sequence joins TRBV29-1 and TRBJ2-5; 9 bases align to TRBD1. Sequencing was performed on PBMCs. The source of this sequence is a woman in her late teens or twenties in good health and CMV-seronegative. The CDR3 DNA reads TGCAGCGTTGATGGGACAGGGATAGTCCAAGAGACCCAGTACTTC. Protein product: CSVDGTGIVQETQYF.